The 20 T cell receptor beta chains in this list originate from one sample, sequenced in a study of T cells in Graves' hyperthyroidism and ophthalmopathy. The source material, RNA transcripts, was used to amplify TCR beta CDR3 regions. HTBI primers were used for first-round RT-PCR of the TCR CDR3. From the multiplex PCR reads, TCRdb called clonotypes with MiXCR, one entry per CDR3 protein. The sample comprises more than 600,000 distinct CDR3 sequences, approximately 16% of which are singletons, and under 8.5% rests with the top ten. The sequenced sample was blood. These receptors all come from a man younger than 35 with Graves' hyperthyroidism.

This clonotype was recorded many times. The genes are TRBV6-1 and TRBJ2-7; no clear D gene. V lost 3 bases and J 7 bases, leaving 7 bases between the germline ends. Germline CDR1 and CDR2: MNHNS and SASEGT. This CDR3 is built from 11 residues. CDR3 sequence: CASSDLREQYF. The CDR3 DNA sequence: TGTGCCAGCAGTGACCTCCGGGAGCAGTACTTC.

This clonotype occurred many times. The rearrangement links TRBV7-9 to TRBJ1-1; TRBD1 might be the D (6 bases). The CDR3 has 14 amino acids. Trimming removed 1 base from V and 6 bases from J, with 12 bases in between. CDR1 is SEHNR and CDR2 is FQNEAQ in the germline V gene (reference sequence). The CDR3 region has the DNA TGTGCCAGCAGCTTAGAGGCAGGGGCGGCTGAAGCTTTCTTT. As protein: CASSLEAGAAEAFF.

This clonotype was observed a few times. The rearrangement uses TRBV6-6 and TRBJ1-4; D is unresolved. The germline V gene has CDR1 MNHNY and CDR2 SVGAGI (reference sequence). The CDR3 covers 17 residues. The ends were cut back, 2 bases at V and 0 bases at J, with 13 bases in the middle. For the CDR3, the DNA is TGTGCCAGCAGTTACGTAGCAGCACTTGCAACTAATGAAAAACTGTTTTTT. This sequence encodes CASSYVAALATNEKLFF.

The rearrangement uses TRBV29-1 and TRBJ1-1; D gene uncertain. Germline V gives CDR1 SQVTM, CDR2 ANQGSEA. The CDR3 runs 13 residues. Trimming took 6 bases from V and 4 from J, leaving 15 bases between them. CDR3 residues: CSVFKPLVTEAFF. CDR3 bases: TGCAGCGTCTTCAAACCCTTGGTCACTGAAGCTTTCTTT.

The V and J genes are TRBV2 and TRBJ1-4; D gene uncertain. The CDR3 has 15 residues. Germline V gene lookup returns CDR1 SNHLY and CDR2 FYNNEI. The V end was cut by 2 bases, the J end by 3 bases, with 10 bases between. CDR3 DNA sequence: TGTGCCAGCAGTGAACGCCAGGTCTCTAATGAAAAACTGTTTTTT. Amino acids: CASSERQVSNEKLFF.

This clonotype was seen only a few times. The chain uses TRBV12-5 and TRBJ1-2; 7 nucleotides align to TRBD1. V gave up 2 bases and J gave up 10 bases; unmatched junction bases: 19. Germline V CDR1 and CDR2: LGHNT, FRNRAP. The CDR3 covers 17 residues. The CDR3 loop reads CASGLTRTGPIRVDYTF. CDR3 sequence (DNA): TGTGCTAGTGGTTTGACTAGGACAGGACCCATTCGTGTTGACTACACCTTC.

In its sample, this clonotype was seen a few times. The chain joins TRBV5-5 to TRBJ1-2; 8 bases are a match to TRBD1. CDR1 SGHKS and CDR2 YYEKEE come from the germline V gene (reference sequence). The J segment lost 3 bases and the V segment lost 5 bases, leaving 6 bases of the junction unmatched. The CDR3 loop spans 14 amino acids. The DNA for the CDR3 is TGTGCCAGCAGAGCGGGACAGGCCGACTATGGCTACACCTTC. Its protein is CASRAGQADYGYTF.

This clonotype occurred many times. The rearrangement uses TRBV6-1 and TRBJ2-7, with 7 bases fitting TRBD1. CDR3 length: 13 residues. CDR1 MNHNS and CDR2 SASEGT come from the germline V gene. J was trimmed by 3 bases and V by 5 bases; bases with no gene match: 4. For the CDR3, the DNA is TGTGCCAGCAGTCAGGACAGGAACTACGAGCAGTACTTC. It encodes CASSQDRNYEQYF.

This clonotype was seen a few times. The CDR3 here is CSAIKAGNTGELFF. CDR3 coding DNA: TGCAGTGCTATTAAGGCGGGAAACACCGGGGAGCTGTTTTTT. The chain joins TRBV20-1 to TRBJ2-2; D is perhaps TRBD2 (6 bases). There are 14 residues in the CDR3. Germline V gene sequence: CDR1 DFQATT, CDR2 SNEGSKA (reference sequence). V dropped 4 bases and J dropped 2 bases, with 11 bases sitting between them.

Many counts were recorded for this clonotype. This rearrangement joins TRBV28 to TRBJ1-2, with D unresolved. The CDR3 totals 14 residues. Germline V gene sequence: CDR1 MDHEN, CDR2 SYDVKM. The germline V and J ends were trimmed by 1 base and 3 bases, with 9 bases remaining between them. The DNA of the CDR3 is TGTGCCAGCAGTTTATCGGACCGTTACTATGGCTACACCTTC. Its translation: CASSLSDRYYGYTF.

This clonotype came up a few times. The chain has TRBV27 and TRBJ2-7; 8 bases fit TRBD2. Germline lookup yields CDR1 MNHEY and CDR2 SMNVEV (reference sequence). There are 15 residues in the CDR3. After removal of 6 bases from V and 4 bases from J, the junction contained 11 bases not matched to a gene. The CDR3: CASSLRGSGSYEQYF. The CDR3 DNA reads TGTGCCAGCAGCCTCCGAGGGAGCGGGAGTTACGAGCAGTACTTC.

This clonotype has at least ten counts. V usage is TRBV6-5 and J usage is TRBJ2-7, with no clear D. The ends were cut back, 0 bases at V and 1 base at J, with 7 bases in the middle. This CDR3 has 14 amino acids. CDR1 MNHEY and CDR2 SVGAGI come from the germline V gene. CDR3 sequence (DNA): TGTGCCAGCAGTTACTCGATACGATCCTACGAGCAGTACTTC. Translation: CASSYSIRSYEQYF.

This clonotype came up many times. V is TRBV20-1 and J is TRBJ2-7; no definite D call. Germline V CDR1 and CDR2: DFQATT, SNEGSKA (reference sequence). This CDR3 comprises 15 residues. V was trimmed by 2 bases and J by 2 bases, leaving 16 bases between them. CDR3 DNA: TGCAGTGCTAGACTGCTGGGGTATTGGCCCTACGAGCAGTACTTC. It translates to CSARLLGYWPYEQYF.

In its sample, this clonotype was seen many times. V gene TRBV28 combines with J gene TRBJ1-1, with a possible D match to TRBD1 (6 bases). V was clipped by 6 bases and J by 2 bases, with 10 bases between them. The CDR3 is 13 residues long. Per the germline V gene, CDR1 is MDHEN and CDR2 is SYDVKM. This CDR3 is CASSQDSNTEAFF. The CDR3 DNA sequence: TGTGCCAGCAGCCAGGACAGCAACACTGAAGCTTTCTTT. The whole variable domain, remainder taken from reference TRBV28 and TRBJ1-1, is DVKVTQSSRYLVKRTGEKVFLECVQDMDHENMFWYRQDPGLGLRLIYFSYDVKMKEKGDIPEGYSVSREKKERFSLILESASTNQTSMYLCASSQDSNTEAFFGQGTRLTVV.

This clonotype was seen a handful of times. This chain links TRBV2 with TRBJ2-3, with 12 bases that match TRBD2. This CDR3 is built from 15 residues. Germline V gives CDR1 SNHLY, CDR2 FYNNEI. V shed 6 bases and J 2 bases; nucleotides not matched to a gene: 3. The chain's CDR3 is CASRGLAGFTDTQYF. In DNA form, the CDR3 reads TGTGCCAGCAGGGGACTAGCGGGTTTCACAGATACGCAGTATTTT.

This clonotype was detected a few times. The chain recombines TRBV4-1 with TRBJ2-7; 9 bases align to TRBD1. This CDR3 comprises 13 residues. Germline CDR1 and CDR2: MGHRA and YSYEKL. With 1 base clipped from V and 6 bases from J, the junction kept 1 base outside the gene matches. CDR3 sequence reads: CASSQGTGAEQYF. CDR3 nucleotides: TGCGCCAGCAGCCAAGGGACAGGGGCCGAGCAGTACTTC.

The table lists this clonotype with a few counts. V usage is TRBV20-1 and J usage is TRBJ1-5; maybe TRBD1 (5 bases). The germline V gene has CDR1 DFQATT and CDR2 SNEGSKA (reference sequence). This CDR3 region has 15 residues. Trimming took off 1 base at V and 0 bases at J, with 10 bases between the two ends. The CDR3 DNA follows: TGCAGTGCTAGAGGACAGCAGTATAGCAATCAGCCCCAGCATTTT. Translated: CSARGQQYSNQPQHF.

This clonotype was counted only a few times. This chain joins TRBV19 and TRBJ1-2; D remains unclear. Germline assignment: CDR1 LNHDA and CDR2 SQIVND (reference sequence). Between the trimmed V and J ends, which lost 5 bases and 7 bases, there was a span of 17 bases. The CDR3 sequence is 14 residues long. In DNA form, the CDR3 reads TGTGCCAGTAGTTTCACCGGGCCCGAGGTTGGCTACACCTTC. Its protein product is CASSFTGPEVGYTF.

This CDR3 is CASSPRTSGSVSTDTQYF. The CDR3 DNA follows: TGTGCCAGTAGTCCCCGGACTAGCGGGAGTGTCAGCACAGATACGCAGTATTTT. This rearrangement joins TRBV19 to TRBJ2-3; 13 nucleotides agree with TRBD2. Trimming took 5 bases from V and 0 from J; bases not matched to a gene: 8. The germline CDR1 and CDR2 sequences are LNHDA and SQIVND (reference sequence). The CDR3 loop spans 18 amino acids.

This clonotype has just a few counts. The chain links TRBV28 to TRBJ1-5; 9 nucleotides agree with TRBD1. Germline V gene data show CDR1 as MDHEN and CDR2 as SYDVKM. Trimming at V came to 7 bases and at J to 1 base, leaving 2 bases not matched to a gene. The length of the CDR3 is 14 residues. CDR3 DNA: TGTGCCAGCAAACAGGGGGCAAGCAATCAGCCCCAGCATTTT. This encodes CASKQGASNQPQHF.